A single sample is the source of the 24 T cell receptor beta chains below, sequenced in a study of blood T cell repertoires in COVID-19. Clones were read by immunoSEQ multiplex PCR, and TCRdb kept only the in-frame ones, dropping some. The table lists 180,000 or so clones, almost 85% of them singletons. Material: PBMCs or T cells enriched from blood (not recorded which). The receptors originated from a man aged 45-65 years who had recovered from COVID-19.

V and J are TRBV11-1 and TRBJ2-7, with a possible D match to TRBD2 (6 bases). The length of the CDR3 is 15 residues. Germline assignment: CDR1 SGHAT and CDR2 FQDESV (reference sequence). V shed 5 bases and J shed 2 bases, with 16 bases lying between them. The CDR3 reads CASSPSSASPYEQYF. The CDR3 DNA follows: TGTGCCAGCAGCCCCTCTAGCGCCAGTCCCTACGAGCAGTACTTC.

CDR3 protein: CASSSGTGNTEAFF. CDR3 DNA: TGTGCCAGCAGCTCCGGGACAGGGAACACTGAAGCTTTCTTT. The chain has TRBV7-9 and TRBJ1-1; 8 bases agree with TRBD1. Looked up from germline, CDR1 is SEHNR and CDR2 is FQNEAQ (reference sequence). After removal of 4 bases from V and 1 base from J, the junction contained 2 bases not matched to a gene. CDR3 size: 14 residues.

For this clone: Other DNA sequences within the sample encode an identical CDR3. V is TRBV30 and J is TRBJ1-2; 10 bases are shared with TRBD1. This CDR3 contains 13 residues. Germline CDR1 and CDR2: GTSNPN and SVGIG (reference sequence). Trimming removed 3 bases from V and 6 bases from J; junction bases left unmatched: 4. CDR3 bases: TGTGCCTGGAGGGGGGGGACAGGGGATGGCTACACCTTC. Residues: CAWRGGTGDGYTF.

The chain couples TRBV3-1 (or the pseudogene TRBV3-2) to TRBJ1-6; D uncertain. V was trimmed by 2 bases and J by 0 bases, leaving 5 bases between them. The CDR3 is 15 residues long. CDR1 and CDR2 (germline): LGHDT, YNNKEL (reference sequence). CDR3 DNA sequence: TGTGCCAGCAGCCAAACAGACTCCTATAATTCACCCCTCCACTTT. Encoded protein: CASSQTDSYNSPLHF.

The CDR3 loop reads CASSPRLAGRQETQYF. CDR3 in DNA: TGTGCCAGTAGTCCCCGACTAGCGGGACGGCAAGAGACCCAGTACTTC. This chain uses TRBV19 with TRBJ2-5; 11 bases map to TRBD2. CDR3 length equals 16 residues. The V and J ends lost 5 bases and 2 bases, in that order; junction bases with no gene match: 7. CDR1 is LNHDA and CDR2 is SQIVND in the germline V gene (reference sequence).

V gene TRBV5-1 combines with J gene TRBJ2-7; D perhaps matches TRBD1 (5 bases). Trimming shortened V by 3 bases and J by 3 bases, and 25 bases separated the two germline ends. The CDR3 spans 18 residues. The germline V gene has CDR1 SGHRS and CDR2 YFSETQ. The CDR3 reads CASSSGSRVPEKLYEQYF. DNA for the CDR3: TGCGCCAGCAGCTCGGGTTCCAGGGTTCCTGAGAAACTCTACGAGCAGTACTTC.

This clone was observed a single time. The rearrangement joins TRBV5-6 to TRBJ1-4; D remains unclear. Germline assignment: CDR1 SGHDT and CDR2 YYEEEE. The CDR3 covers 15 residues. V lost 0 bases to trimming and J lost 6 bases, with 12 bases between them. For the CDR3, the DNA is TGTGCCAGCAGCTTGGCCGGGTTAGGCGATGAAAAACTGTTTTTT. Translated: CASSLAGLGDEKLFF.

The rearrangement joins TRBV7-9 to TRBJ2-5; 7 bases map to TRBD1. Germline V lookup: CDR1 SEHNR, CDR2 FQNEAQ (reference sequence). V lost 6 bases, J lost 2 bases, and 12 bases stayed unmatched. There are 16 residues in the CDR3. Here the CDR3 DNA reads TGTGCCAGCAGAACCAAGGGGGCAGGGGGACAAGAGACCCAGTACTTC. Translated, it gives CASRTKGAGGQETQYF. Variable domain in full (rest from reference TRBV7-9 and TRBJ2-5): DTGVSQNPRHKITKRGQNVTFRCDPISEHNRLYWYRQTLGQGPEFLTYFQNEAQLEKSRLLSDRFSAERPKGSFSTLEIQRTEQGDSAMYLCASRTKGAGGQETQYFGPGTRLLVL.

V and J are TRBV27 and TRBJ2-5; 8 bases map to TRBD1. Trimming cost V 1 base and J 2 bases; bases outside gene matches: 3. Germline values: CDR1 MNHEY, CDR2 SMNVEV (reference sequence). The CDR3 has 15 residues. The CDR3 sequence: CASSLYGDRQETQYF. DNA of the CDR3: TGTGCCAGCAGTTTATATGGGGACAGGCAAGAGACCCAGTACTTC.

This chain connects TRBV7-8 to TRBJ2-7; maybe TRBD2 (6 bases). V shed 1 base and J shed 6 bases, with 22 bases lying between them. Germline CDR1 SGHVS, CDR2 FQNEAQ. There are 17 residues in the CDR3. The DNA of the CDR3 is TGTGCCAGCAGCTTAGGGGGGAGGTTCACAGTAACGGGCGAGCAGTACTTC. Its protein product is CASSLGGRFTVTGEQYF. The full variable domain, with the rest looked up from reference TRBV7-8 and TRBJ2-7, is GAGVSQSPRYKVAKRGQDVALRCDPISGHVSLFWYQQALGQGPEFLTYFQNEAQLDKSGLPSDRFFAERPEGSVSTLKIQRTQQEDSAVYLCASSLGGRFTVTGEQYFGPGTRLTVT.

This clone was counted between two and nine times. CDR3 residues: CAPQGNYYEQYF. Here the CDR3 DNA reads TGTGCACCGCAGGGCAACTACTACGAGCAGTACTTC. The chain has TRBV21-1 and TRBJ2-7; the table assigns TRBD1, which was not confirmed against the DNA. TRBV21-1 is tagged as a pseudogene. This CDR3 has 12 amino acids.

The chain employs TRBV28 and TRBJ2-5, with D maybe TRBD1 (5 bases). The CDR3 length is 15 residues. The germline gives CDR1 MDHEN, CDR2 SYDVKM. Trimming removed 6 bases from V and 4 bases from J, with 18 bases in between. CDR3 sequence reads: CASSPRQGPVETQYF. As DNA, the CDR3 is TGTGCCAGCAGCCCCCGGCAGGGCCCCGTAGAGACCCAGTACTTC.

V usage is TRBV30 and J usage is TRBJ2-3; 13 nucleotides align to TRBD2. The germline CDR1 and CDR2 sequences are GTSNPN and SVGIG (reference sequence). The CDR3 covers 13 residues. V shed 6 bases, J shed 6 bases, and the junction held 3 bases outside the gene matches. CDR3 coding DNA: TGTGCCTGCACTAGCGGGGGGGCTGATACGCAGTATTTT. As protein: CACTSGGADTQYF.

This clone is a singleton in its sample. The chain carries TRBV6-4 and TRBJ2-3; 11 bases line up with TRBD1. V gave up 0 bases and J gave up 4 bases; unmatched junction bases: 0. Germline V lookup: CDR1 MRHNA, CDR2 SNTAGT. CDR3 size: 15 residues. CDR3 residues: CASSDSGQGADTQYF. CDR3 coding DNA: TGTGCCAGCAGTGACTCGGGACAGGGGGCAGATACGCAGTATTTT.

The CDR3: CASSVRLAGVSYEQYF. The CDR3 DNA follows: TGTGCCAGCAGCGTGAGACTAGCGGGAGTTTCCTACGAGCAGTACTTC. The chain links TRBV3-1 (or the pseudogene TRBV3-2) to TRBJ2-7; 12 nucleotides line up with TRBD2. The junction had 6 bases not matched to a gene; V was cut back by 5 bases and J by 1 base. The length of the CDR3 is 16 residues. CDR1 and CDR2 (germline): LGHDT, YNNKEL (reference sequence).

This rearrangement joins TRBV6-4 to TRBJ2-2; weak D call: TRBD1 (6 bases). With 8 bases removed from V and 2 bases from J, the gap between germline ends came to 18 bases. CDR3 length equals 16 residues. Germline lookup yields CDR1 MRHNA and CDR2 SNTAGT. CDR3 DNA sequence: TGTGCCAGCGGGGGCGGAAGGCCTCCCAACACCGGGGAGCTGTTTTTT. Translated, it gives CASGGGRPPNTGELFF.

This clone occurred once. The chain uses TRBV19 and TRBJ1-1; possibly TRBD1 for D (5 bases). The CDR3 runs to 14 residues. Germline loops: CDR1 LNHDA, CDR2 SQIVND (reference sequence). Trimming shortened V by 3 bases and J by 3 bases, and 11 bases separated the two germline ends. The CDR3 is CASSIGGGYTEAFF. DNA of the CDR3: TGTGCCAGTAGTATTGGGGGAGGCTACACTGAAGCTTTCTTT.

This chain joins TRBV14 and TRBJ2-3; D is possibly TRBD2 (6 bases). The V end was cut by 2 bases, the J end by 4 bases, with 13 bases between. The CDR3 length is 15 residues. Per the germline V gene, CDR1 is SGHDN and CDR2 is FVKESK. Here the CDR3 reads CASSQLTSRADTQYF. The CDR3 DNA sequence: TGTGCCAGCAGCCAATTGACTAGTCGGGCAGATACGCAGTATTTT.

The J gene is TRBJ1-2, the V gene TRBV7-2; D gene uncertain. Germline CDR1 is SGHTA and CDR2 is FQGNSA. The CDR3 contains 15 residues. Trimming took off 2 bases at V and 4 bases at J, with 14 bases between the two ends. The CDR3 DNA reads TGTGCCAGCAGCTTATATCGGAGCGGGATCTATGGCTACACCTTC. This sequence encodes CASSLYRSGIYGYTF.

The chain combines TRBV19 with TRBJ2-5; D perhaps matches TRBD2 (6 bases). CDR3 length equals 13 residues. CDR1 is LNHDA, CDR2 SQIVND, per germline (reference sequence). Trimming removed 5 bases at V and 5 bases at J, with 12 bases between. The CDR3 is CASSGGNRETQYF. The DNA for the CDR3 is TGTGCCAGTAGTGGGGGGAATCGGGAGACCCAGTACTTC.

The chain joins TRBV7-8 to TRBJ2-7, with 8 nucleotides matching TRBD1. With V trimmed by 2 bases and J by 2 bases, 2 bases remained unmatched. The CDR3 length is 14 residues. The germline V gene encodes CDR1 SGHVS and CDR2 FQNEAQ. Here the CDR3 DNA reads TGTGCCAGCAGCTTAACGGACAGGGCCTACGAGCAGTACTTC. It yields the protein CASSLTDRAYEQYF.

The chain links TRBV11-2 to TRBJ1-2, with TRBD1 matching 7 bases. V was clipped by 2 bases and J by 7 bases; unmatched bases: 7. Germline V CDR1 and CDR2: SGHAT, FQNNGV. This CDR3 contains 14 residues. Here the CDR3 reads CASSLLGQGVGYTF. Here the CDR3 DNA reads TGTGCCAGCAGCTTACTGGGCCAGGGGGTTGGCTACACCTTC. Full variable domain (outside the CDR3, taken from reference TRBV11-2 and TRBJ1-2): EAGVAQSPRYKIIEKRQSVAFWCNPISGHATLYWYQQILGQGPKLLIQFQNNGVVDDSQLPKDRFSAERLKGVDSTLKIQPAKLEDSAVYLCASSLLGQGVGYTFGSGTRLTVV.

This chain links TRBV3-1 (or the pseudogene TRBV3-2) with TRBJ1-5, with D possibly TRBD1 on 5 matching bases. This CDR3 comprises 15 residues. CDR1 and CDR2 (germline): LGHDT, YNNKEL (reference sequence). V gave up 4 bases and J gave up 6 bases, with 16 bases separating them. The CDR3 nucleotides are TGTGCCAGCAGCCCCAACGGGGGGTTTCCTCAGCCCCAGCATTTT. Its translation is CASSPNGGFPQPQHF.

This chain uses TRBV3-1 (or the pseudogene TRBV3-2) with TRBJ2-1; D is unclear. V was pared by 0 bases and J by 0 bases, with 6 bases between. The length of the CDR3 is 15 residues. The germline gives CDR1 LGHDT, CDR2 YNNKEL (reference sequence). The CDR3 loop reads CASSQDGSSYNEQFF. The CDR3, as DNA: TGTGCCAGCAGCCAAGACGGTAGCTCCTACAATGAGCAGTTCTTC.